This TCR beta chain comes out of a study of blood T cell repertoires in COVID-19. Whole-study context: Samples of COVID-19 (acute and convalescent) were obtained from the United States, Italy and Spain.

In the authors' workflow: The assay estimated nucleated cells by amplifying reference gene primers. Method: immunoSEQ multiplex PCR; TCRdb's copy keeps in-frame clones and lacks some. Clonal size and the V and J genes are those of that table, whereas D and trimming came from the DNA. The table has 130,000 to 150,000 clones, approximately 87% seen once; the top ten hold 4.3%. The receptor comes from a woman aged 40-49 years with acute or convalescent COVID-19. Sequencing was performed on peripheral blood.

The CDR3 sequence: CASSEFSGKAEGYTF. The CDR3 DNA follows: TGTGCCAGCAGTGAATTTTCCGGGAAGGCTGAAGGCTACACCTTC. V gene TRBV25-1 combines with J gene TRBJ1-2; D is unresolved. The CDR3 runs to 15 residues. V shed 1 base and J shed 8 bases, with 17 bases lying between them. Germline V gene data show CDR1 as MGHDK and CDR2 as SYGVNS.